This T cell receptor beta chain came from a study of human T cells and chemical hapten exposure. Whole-study context: A 2 cm by 2 cm inner upper arm patch received 2% DPC for sensitization.

Germline loops: CDR1 MNHEY, CDR2 SVGEGT. V was pared by 5 bases and J by 7 bases, with 17 bases between. The CDR3 is 15 residues long. Indicated time point: patch test 1, 2 weeks after DPC sensitization. Described treatment: therapeutic diphenylcyclopropenone sensitization with weekly scalp DPC. This clonotype was seen a few times. TCRdb redid the calling of the RACE reads with MiXCR, one entry per CDR3 protein. The profile shows around 120,000 distinct CDR3 sequences, about 13% of them singletons. The gene calls are TRBV6-2 or TRBV6-3 and TRBJ2-2, with D possibly TRBD1 on 5 matching bases. The source was whole blood, collected in connection with sensitization to the hapten diphenylcyclopropenone (DPC). This sequence originates from a man between 18 and 35 years old with alopecia areata. Some clones in this sample may be carry-over from other donors' samples. The CDR3: CASSEQGGSVGELFF. The CDR3 DNA sequence: TGTGCCAGCAGTGAGCAGGGTGGATCCGTCGGGGAGCTGTTTTTT.